These T cell receptor beta chains were read from a single sample in a study of blood T cells in healthy people across ages. TCRdb reprocessed the 5' RACE reads via MiXCR and lists one record per CDR3 protein. Here the sample spans about 1.4 million distinct CDR3 sequences, roughly 59% being singletons. Sequenced material: blood. The source is a man between 18 and 35 years old in good health. The CDR3 runs from the conserved cysteine through the conserved F or W.

CDR3aa	j_gene	v_gene
CASSQEWDSYNEQFF	TRBJ2-1	TRBV4-2
CASSQATGPGYTF	TRBJ1-2	TRBV4-1
CASSEGQRIYGYTF	TRBJ1-2	TRBV25-1
CASSGPTRGSNTGELFF	TRBJ2-2	TRBV7-9
CSVAQAGASLQYF	TRBJ2-7	TRBV29-1
CSVENREYQETQYF	TRBJ2-5	TRBV29-1
CASLGTGGNEQFF	TRBJ2-1	TRBV2
CASSERTSGRGDNEQFF	TRBJ2-1	TRBV7-9
CATSKNSGPTDTQYF	TRBJ2-3	TRBV15
CASTETGASAYEQYF	NA	TRBV6-2/TRBV6-3
CSVIPRSSDEQYF	TRBJ2-7	TRBV29-1
CASSLVTGDSSGANVLTF	TRBJ2-6	TRBV7-6
CSARDWGSFLNYGYTF	TRBJ1-2	TRBV20-1
CSVEGLADVLPQYF	TRBJ2-3	TRBV29-1
CSARDPGDQYF	TRBJ2-5	TRBV20-1